Described below is a single TCR beta chain sequence and its context. The V and J ends lost 4 bases and 6 bases, in that order; junction bases with no gene match: 17. The CDR3 runs 17 residues. Germline CDR1 is SGDLS and CDR2 is YYNGEE. The data were taken from a study of blood T cell repertoires in COVID-19. On the study more broadly: Nucleic acid was either cDNA or gDNA, and it came from T cells, B-cell-depleted T cells, or PBMCs.

In the authors' methods: Reference gene primer amplification gave estimated nucleated cell counts. Sequenced by immunoSEQ multiplex PCR; TCRdb stores in-frame clones only, minus some. The V and J calls and clone size are taken from that table; D and trimming were inferred from the DNA. The table includes 250,000 or so clones, roughly 86% detected once. The sample comprised peripheral blood. This sequence joins TRBV9 and TRBJ2-7; 9 bases are a match to TRBD1. This clonotype originated in a man aged 35-49 years with active or convalescent COVID-19. CDR3 DNA sequence: TGTGCCAGCAGCCCCACAGGGGGCGCAGAGGGACTCGGCGAGCAGTACTTC. Protein product: CASSPTGGAEGLGEQYF.